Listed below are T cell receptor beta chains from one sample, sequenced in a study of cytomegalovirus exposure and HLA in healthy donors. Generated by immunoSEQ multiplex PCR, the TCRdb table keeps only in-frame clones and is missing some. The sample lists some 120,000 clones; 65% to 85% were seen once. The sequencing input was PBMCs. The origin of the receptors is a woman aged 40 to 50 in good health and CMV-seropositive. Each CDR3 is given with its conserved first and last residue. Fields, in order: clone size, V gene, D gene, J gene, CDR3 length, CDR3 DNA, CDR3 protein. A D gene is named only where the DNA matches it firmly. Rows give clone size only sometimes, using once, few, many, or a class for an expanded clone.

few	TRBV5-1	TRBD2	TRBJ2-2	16	TGCGCCAGCAGCTTGGCCGGGAGGGGGAACACCGGGGAGCTGTTTTTT	CASSLAGRGNTGELFF
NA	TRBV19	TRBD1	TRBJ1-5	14	TGTGCCAGTAGTATGGGACAGGGCAATCAGCCCCAGCATTTT	CASSMGQGNQPQHF
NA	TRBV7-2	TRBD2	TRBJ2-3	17	TGTGCCAGCAGCTTAGATCGCGGGAGAGGTGGCACAGATACGCAGTATTTT	CASSLDRGRGGTDTQYF
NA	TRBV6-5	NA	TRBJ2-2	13	TGTGCCAGCAGTTATGAGGGGGCCGGGGAGCTGTTTTTT	CASSYEGAGELFF
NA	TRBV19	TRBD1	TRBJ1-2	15	TGTGCCAGTAGTAAATCGGGACAGGGGTTCTATGGCTACACCTTC	CASSKSGQGFYGYTF
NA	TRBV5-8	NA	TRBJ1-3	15	TGTGCCAGCAGCATCAGGAAACTCTCTGGAAACACCATATATTTT	CASSIRKLSGNTIYF
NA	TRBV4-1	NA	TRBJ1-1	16	TGCGCCAGCAGCCAAGAGGGTGTGGCGGGTCCCACTGAAGCTTTCTTT	CASSQEGVAGPTEAFF
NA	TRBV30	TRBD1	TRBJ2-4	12	TGTGCCTGGAGACAGGGGAAAAACATTCAGTACTTC	CAWRQGKNIQYF
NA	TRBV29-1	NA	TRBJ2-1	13	TGCAGCGTTGAAGCTCTAGTTTTGAATGAGCAGTTCTTC	CSVEALVLNEQFF
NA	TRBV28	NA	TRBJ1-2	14	TGTGCCAGCACCCTAAACCCGGCAGCGGGTGGCTACACCTTC	CASTLNPAAGGYTF
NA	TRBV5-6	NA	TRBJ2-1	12	TGTGCCAGCAGCAGCGGGACAGGTGAGCAGTTCTTC	CASSSGTGEQFF
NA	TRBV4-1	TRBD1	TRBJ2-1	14	TGCGCCAGCAGCCCGGACAGGGGCGGATATGAGCAGTTCTTC	CASSPDRGGYEQFF
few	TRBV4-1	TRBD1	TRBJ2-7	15	TGCGCCAGCAGCCAAGATTGGACAGGGGCGAACGAGCAGTACTTC	CASSQDWTGANEQYF
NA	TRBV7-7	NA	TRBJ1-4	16	TGTGCTAGCAGCTTAGTAGTTTCTGCAACTAATGAAAAACTGTTTTTT	CASSLVVSATNEKLFF
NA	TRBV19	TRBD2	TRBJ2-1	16	TGTGCCAGTAGTATAGTAGCGGGAGGCTCCTACAATGAGCAGTTCTTC	CASSIVAGGSYNEQFF
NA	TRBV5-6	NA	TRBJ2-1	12	TGTGCCAGCAGCCCAGGGTACAATGAGCAGTTCTTC	CASSPGYNEQFF
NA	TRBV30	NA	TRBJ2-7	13	TGTGCCTGGAGTGTACTCTCATTCTACGAGCAGTACTTC	CAWSVLSFYEQYF
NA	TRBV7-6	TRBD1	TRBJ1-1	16	TGTGCCAGCAGGTACCGGGACAGGGGGGGAGTGGATGAAGCTTTCTTT	CASRYRDRGGVDEAFF
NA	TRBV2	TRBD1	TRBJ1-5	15	TGTGCCAGCAGTGAAGAGTTCACAGGGGGACAGCCCCAGCATTTT	CASSEEFTGGQPQHF
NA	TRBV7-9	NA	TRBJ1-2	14	TGTGCCAGCACCTCTCGACAGCCCGGCTATGGCTACACCTTC	CASTSRQPGYGYTF
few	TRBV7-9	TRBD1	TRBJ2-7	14	TGTGCCAGCAGCTTAGGGGACAGACCCTACGAGCAGTACTTC	CASSLGDRPYEQYF
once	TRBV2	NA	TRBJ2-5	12	TGTGCCAGCAGACCGGGACAAGAGACCCAGTACTTC	CASRPGQETQYF
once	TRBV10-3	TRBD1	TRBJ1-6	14	TGTGCCATCAGCGGACAGGGACATAATTCACCCCTCCACTTT	CAISGQGHNSPLHF
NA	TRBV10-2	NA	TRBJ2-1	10	TGCGCCAGCAGAAACGGGGAGCAGTTCTTC	CASRNGEQFF
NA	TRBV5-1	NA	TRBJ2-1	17	TGCGCCAGCGAGCCGGGATCGGCCCGAAGCGATTACAATGAGCAGTTCTTC	CASEPGSARSDYNEQFF
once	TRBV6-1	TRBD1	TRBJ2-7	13	TGTGCCAGCACACCGGGACAGAGATACGAGCAGTACTTC	CASTPGQRYEQYF
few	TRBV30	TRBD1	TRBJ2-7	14	TGTGCCTGGAGTACATCAGGGGGCCTGTACGAGCAGTACTTC	CAWSTSGGLYEQYF
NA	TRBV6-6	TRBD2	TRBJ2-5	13	TGTGCCAGCGTGTATCGGGGGGGAGAGACCCAGTACTTC	CASVYRGGETQYF
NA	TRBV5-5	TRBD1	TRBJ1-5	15	TGTGCCAGCAGCTTCACCAGGGGGAAGGATCAGCCCCAGCATTTT	CASSFTRGKDQPQHF
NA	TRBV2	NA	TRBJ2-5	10	TGTGCCAGCAGCCGGGAGACCCAGTACTTC	CASSRETQYF
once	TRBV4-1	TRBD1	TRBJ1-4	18	TGCGCCAGCAGCCAAGATCGGGACAGGGAAGGCCCAGATGAAAAACTGTTTTTT	CASSQDRDREGPDEKLFF
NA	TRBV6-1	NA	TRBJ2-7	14	TGTGCCAGCAGTGAAGCGCCGACTACCTACGAGCAGTACTTC	CASSEAPTTYEQYF
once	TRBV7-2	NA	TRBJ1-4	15	TGTGCCAGCAGACCTACAGGGACCTCTAATGAAAAACTGTTTTTT	CASRPTGTSNEKLFF
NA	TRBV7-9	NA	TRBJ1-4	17	TGTGCCAGCAGCTCAGACGGGGACTCCCTGGGAGGAGAAAAACTGTTTTTT	CASSSDGDSLGGEKLFF
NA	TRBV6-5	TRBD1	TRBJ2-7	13	TGTGCCAGCCGTCCAGGGGGCTCCTACGAGCAGTACTTC	CASRPGGSYEQYF
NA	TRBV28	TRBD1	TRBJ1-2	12	TGTGCCAGCTTCAGGGGGACCTATGGCTACACCTTC	CASFRGTYGYTF
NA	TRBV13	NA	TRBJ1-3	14	TGTGCCAGCAGCTTAGGTGGCAACGGAAACACCATATATTTT	CASSLGGNGNTIYF
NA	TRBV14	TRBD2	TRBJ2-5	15	TGTGCCAGCAGCCAAACTAGCGGGAGGTCAGAGACCCAGTACTTC	CASSQTSGRSETQYF
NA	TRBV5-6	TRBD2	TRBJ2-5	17	TGTGCCAGCAGCTTCCGGACTAGCGGGGACCACCAAGAGACCCAGTACTTC	CASSFRTSGDHQETQYF
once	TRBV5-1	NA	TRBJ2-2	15	TGCGCCAGCAGCTCCGGGACACGAGAAACCGGGGAGCTGTTTTTT	CASSSGTRETGELFF
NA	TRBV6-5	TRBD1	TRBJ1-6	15	TGTGCCAGCAGTAAGGGACAGACCTATAATTCACCCCTCCACTTT	CASSKGQTYNSPLHF
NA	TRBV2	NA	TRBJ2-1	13	TGTGCCAGCAGTGACAATGGGGCGGGGGAGCAGTTCTTC	CASSDNGAGEQFF
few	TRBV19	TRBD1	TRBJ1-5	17	TGTGCCAGCCAACAAACCGGGCACCGGGACAGCCATCAGCCCCAGCATTTT	CASQQTGHRDSHQPQHF
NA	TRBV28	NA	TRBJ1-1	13	TGTGCCAGCAGTTTATCTTTGAACACTGAAGCTTTCTTT	CASSLSLNTEAFF
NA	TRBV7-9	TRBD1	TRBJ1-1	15	TGTGCCAGCAGCCCTAGGGACAGGGCTGGAGCTGAAGCTTTCTTT	CASSPRDRAGAEAFF
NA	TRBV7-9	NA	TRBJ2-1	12	TGTGCCAGCAGCTTAGGTCAAAGGGGTGCGATCTTC	CASSLGQRGAIF
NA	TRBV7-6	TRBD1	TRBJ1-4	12	TGTGCCAGCAGCTTAAAAGGGACAGAACTGTTTTTT	CASSLKGTELFF
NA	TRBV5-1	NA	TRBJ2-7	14	TGCGCCAGCAGCAACCTGGACGGGAACTACGAGCAGTACTTC	CASSNLDGNYEQYF